Listed below are T cell receptor beta chains from one sample, sequenced in a study of cytomegalovirus exposure and HLA in healthy donors. The assay was immunoSEQ multiplex PCR, and TCRdb's table has in-frame clones only and misses some. The sample yields more than 150,000 clones, about 80% seen once. Input material: PBMCs. The receptor source for this set is a boy aged 5-17 years in good health and CMV-seronegative. Each CDR3 is given with its conserved first and last residue. A D gene is named only where the DNA matches it firmly. Expanded clones are given a class, and other clones once, few, many or no size at all.

j_call: TRBJ1-4
clone_size: NA
v_call: TRBV19
d_call: NA
cdr3_aa: CASSIVGARSNEKLFF
cdr3_nt: TGTGCCAGTAGTATAGTGGGGGCACGGAGTAATGAAAAACTGTTTTTT

j_call: TRBJ1-1
clone_size: NA
v_call: TRBV28
d_call: TRBD1
cdr3_aa: CASSLSGQGSIRTEAFF
cdr3_nt: TGTGCCAGCAGTTTATCTGGACAGGGGAGCATCCGCACTGAAGCTTTCTTT

j_call: TRBJ2-7
clone_size: NA
v_call: TRBV15
d_call: TRBD1
cdr3_aa: CATSTLDRAESYEQYF
cdr3_nt: TGTGCCACCAGCACCCTAGACAGGGCGGAGTCCTACGAGCAGTACTTC

j_call: TRBJ2-2
clone_size: NA
v_call: TRBV4-2
d_call: NA
cdr3_aa: CASSQVTYTGELFF
cdr3_nt: TGTGCCAGCAGCCAAGTGACTTACACCGGGGAGCTGTTTTTT

j_call: TRBJ1-6
clone_size: NA
v_call: TRBV13
d_call: NA
cdr3_aa: CASSLQQGSSYNSPLHF
cdr3_nt: TGTGCCAGCAGCTTACAGCAGGGAAGCTCCTATAATTCACCCCTCCACTTT

j_call: TRBJ2-5
clone_size: NA
v_call: TRBV9
d_call: NA
cdr3_aa: CASSTRPDSQETQYF
cdr3_nt: TGTGCCAGCAGCACGCGCCCGGACAGCCAAGAGACCCAGTACTTC

j_call: TRBJ2-7
clone_size: NA
v_call: TRBV6-6
d_call: NA
cdr3_aa: CASSGGGGEQYF
cdr3_nt: TGTGCCAGCAGCGGGGGAGGTGGCGAGCAGTACTTC

j_call: TRBJ2-2
clone_size: NA
v_call: TRBV9
d_call: NA
cdr3_aa: CASSGRSIVPGELFF
cdr3_nt: TGTGCCAGCAGCGGAAGATCTATAGTCCCCGGGGAGCTGTTTTTT

j_call: TRBJ2-5
clone_size: NA
v_call: TRBV6-6
d_call: TRBD2
cdr3_aa: CASSYFGLAGEETQYF
cdr3_nt: TGTGCCAGCAGTTACTTTGGACTAGCGGGAGAAGAGACCCAGTACTTC

j_call: TRBJ2-7
clone_size: NA
v_call: TRBV29-1
d_call: NA
cdr3_aa: CSVGSGEIFVEQYF
cdr3_nt: TGCAGCGTTGGTTCAGGGGAAATATTTGTCGAGCAGTACTTC

j_call: TRBJ2-3
clone_size: NA
v_call: TRBV2
d_call: TRBD1
cdr3_aa: CASSEPPPRDRADTQYF
cdr3_nt: TGTGCCAGCAGTGAACCTCCCCCCCGGGACAGGGCGGATACGCAGTATTTT

j_call: TRBJ1-4
clone_size: NA
v_call: TRBV6-6
d_call: NA
cdr3_aa: CASKRGGSEKLFF
cdr3_nt: TGTGCCAGCAAACGCGGGGGGAGCGAAAAACTGTTTTTT

j_call: TRBJ1-5
clone_size: NA
v_call: TRBV21-1
d_call: NA
cdr3_aa: CASSPGDNSNQPQHF
cdr3_nt: TGTGCCAGCAGTCCGGGAGATAATAGCAATCAGCCCCAGCATTTT

j_call: TRBJ1-6
clone_size: NA
v_call: TRBV6-5
d_call: TRBD1
cdr3_aa: CASRRGQNSPLHF
cdr3_nt: TGTGCCAGCAGGAGGGGGCAAAATTCACCCCTCCACTTT

j_call: TRBJ2-7
clone_size: NA
v_call: TRBV9
d_call: TRBD1
cdr3_aa: CASSVQGQGYDEQYF
cdr3_nt: TGTGCCAGCAGCGTACAGGGACAGGGGTACGACGAGCAGTACTTC

j_call: TRBJ1-1
clone_size: NA
v_call: TRBV7-9
d_call: NA
cdr3_aa: CASGGVNAEAFF
cdr3_nt: TGTGCCAGTGGGGGGGTCAACGCTGAAGCTTTCTTT

j_call: TRBJ1-2
clone_size: NA
v_call: TRBV19
d_call: TRBD1
cdr3_aa: CASVQGASGYTF
cdr3_nt: TGTGCGAGCGTACAGGGGGCCTCTGGCTACACCTTC

j_call: TRBJ1-5
clone_size: NA
v_call: TRBV19
d_call: TRBD1
cdr3_aa: CASSITGENPQHF
cdr3_nt: TGTGCCAGTAGTATAACAGGGGAGAACCCCCAGCATTTT

j_call: TRBJ1-2
clone_size: few
v_call: TRBV6-1
d_call: TRBD1
cdr3_aa: CASRTGNANYGYTF
cdr3_nt: TGTGCCAGCAGGACAGGGAATGCTAACTATGGCTACACCTTC

j_call: TRBJ1-4
clone_size: NA
v_call: TRBV30
d_call: NA
cdr3_aa: CAWSVGALGEKLFF
cdr3_nt: TGTGCCTGGAGTGTTGGGGCGCTGGGTGAAAAACTGTTTTTT

j_call: TRBJ1-5
clone_size: NA
v_call: TRBV5-1
d_call: NA
cdr3_aa: CASSLSGDQPQHF
cdr3_nt: TGCGCCAGCAGCTTGTCGGGAGATCAGCCCCAGCATTTT

j_call: TRBJ1-6
clone_size: NA
v_call: TRBV5-6
d_call: TRBD1
cdr3_aa: CASSPNPGQGWSPLHF
cdr3_nt: TGTGCCAGCAGCCCAAACCCGGGACAGGGTTGGTCACCCCTCCACTTT

j_call: TRBJ1-2
clone_size: NA
v_call: TRBV6-5
d_call: NA
cdr3_aa: CASSYSQGNYGYTF
cdr3_nt: TGTGCCAGCAGTTACTCGCAGGGGAACTATGGCTACACCTTC

j_call: TRBJ2-2
clone_size: NA
v_call: TRBV25-1
d_call: NA
cdr3_aa: CASSESRGELFF
cdr3_nt: TGTGCCAGCAGTGAAAGCCGGGGGGAGCTGTTTTTT

j_call: TRBJ1-5
clone_size: NA
v_call: TRBV19
d_call: NA
cdr3_aa: CASRHRVADQPQHF
cdr3_nt: TGTGCCAGTAGACACAGGGTAGCCGATCAGCCCCAGCATTTT

j_call: TRBJ1-2
clone_size: NA
v_call: TRBV7-8
d_call: TRBD1
cdr3_aa: CASSLLPGTETSF
cdr3_nt: TGTGCCAGCAGCCTACTCCCCGGGACAGAGACCTCCTTC

j_call: TRBJ1-1
clone_size: NA
v_call: TRBV11-2
d_call: NA
cdr3_aa: CASSPEGGMNTEAFF
cdr3_nt: TGTGCCAGCAGCCCAGAAGGCGGCATGAACACTGAAGCTTTCTTT

j_call: TRBJ1-1
clone_size: once
v_call: TRBV7-9
d_call: NA
cdr3_aa: CATYRGGVNTEAFF
cdr3_nt: TGTGCCACCTATCGGGGGGGCGTGAACACTGAAGCTTTCTTT

j_call: TRBJ1-2
clone_size: NA
v_call: TRBV6-6
d_call: NA
cdr3_aa: CASSYSGQSAGYTF
cdr3_nt: TGTGCCAGCAGTTACTCAGGACAGTCTGCTGGCTACACCTTC

j_call: TRBJ1-2
clone_size: NA
v_call: TRBV7-9
d_call: NA
cdr3_aa: CASSQGAYGYTF
cdr3_nt: TGTGCCAGCAGCCAAGGAGCCTATGGCTACACCTTC

j_call: TRBJ2-6
clone_size: once
v_call: TRBV29-1
d_call: NA
cdr3_aa: CSASVVSGANVLTF
cdr3_nt: TGCAGCGCCAGCGTTGTATCTGGGGCCAACGTCCTGACTTTC

j_call: TRBJ2-5
clone_size: few
v_call: TRBV4-2
d_call: TRBD2
cdr3_aa: CASSQGTSRASGRIETQYF
cdr3_nt: TGTGCCAGCAGCCAAGGAACGTCCCGGGCTAGCGGGAGGATAGAGACCCAGTACTTC

j_call: TRBJ1-5
clone_size: NA
v_call: TRBV7-2
d_call: NA
cdr3_aa: CASSLVLGGAGNQPQHF
cdr3_nt: TGTGCCAGCAGCTTAGTCTTAGGGGGGGCTGGCAATCAGCCCCAGCATTTT

j_call: TRBJ2-5
clone_size: NA
v_call: TRBV7-9
d_call: NA
cdr3_aa: CASSLPGDQETQYF
cdr3_nt: TGTGCCAGCAGCTTACCAGGGGACCAAGAGACCCAGTACTTC

j_call: TRBJ2-7
clone_size: NA
v_call: TRBV7-6
d_call: TRBD2
cdr3_aa: CASSLVETSGVPYEQYF
cdr3_nt: TGTGCCAGCAGCTTAGTAGAGACTAGCGGGGTGCCCTACGAGCAGTACTTC

j_call: TRBJ2-2
clone_size: NA
v_call: TRBV11-3
d_call: NA
cdr3_aa: CASSLVQNTGELFF
cdr3_nt: TGTGCCAGCAGCTTAGTCCAGAACACCGGGGAGCTGTTTTTT

j_call: TRBJ1-4
clone_size: NA
v_call: TRBV30
d_call: NA
cdr3_aa: CVSGGAREKLFF
cdr3_nt: TGTGTTTCGGGGGGAGCACGCGAAAAACTGTTTTTT

j_call: TRBJ1-5
clone_size: NA
v_call: TRBV19
d_call: NA
cdr3_aa: CASSLRGRDQPQHF
cdr3_nt: TGTGCCAGTAGTCTCAGGGGACGGGATCAGCCCCAGCATTTT

j_call: TRBJ2-1
clone_size: NA
v_call: TRBV30
d_call: TRBD1
cdr3_aa: CAWSAGQAYNEQFF
cdr3_nt: TGTGCCTGGAGTGCAGGACAGGCCTACAATGAGCAGTTCTTC

j_call: TRBJ2-4
clone_size: NA
v_call: TRBV5-1
d_call: NA
cdr3_aa: CAGAVIQYF
cdr3_nt: TGCGCCGGCGCGGTCATTCAGTACTTC

j_call: TRBJ2-2
clone_size: few
v_call: TRBV2
d_call: TRBD2
cdr3_aa: CASGLAGLNTGELFF
cdr3_nt: TGTGCCAGCGGACTAGCGGGATTGAACACCGGGGAGCTGTTTTTT

j_call: TRBJ2-1
clone_size: NA
v_call: TRBV7-6
d_call: TRBD2
cdr3_aa: CASSIGSSGDEQFF
cdr3_nt: TGTGCCAGCAGCATAGGATCTAGCGGCGATGAGCAGTTCTTC

j_call: TRBJ2-5
clone_size: NA
v_call: TRBV9
d_call: TRBD2
cdr3_aa: CASSVGASGRGVGETQYF
cdr3_nt: TGTGCCAGCAGCGTTGGAGCGAGCGGGAGAGGGGTAGGAGAGACCCAGTACTTC

j_call: TRBJ2-7
clone_size: few
v_call: TRBV19
d_call: TRBD1
cdr3_aa: CASSGQEGYEQYF
cdr3_nt: TGTGCCAGTTCGGGACAGGAAGGCTACGAGCAGTACTTC

j_call: TRBJ2-5
clone_size: NA
v_call: TRBV9
d_call: TRBD2
cdr3_aa: CASSAGLAGNQETQYF
cdr3_nt: TGTGCCAGCAGCGCGGGACTAGCGGGGAACCAAGAGACCCAGTACTTC

j_call: TRBJ2-7
clone_size: once
v_call: TRBV9
d_call: TRBD1
cdr3_aa: CASSVGDSPSEQYF
cdr3_nt: TGTGCCAGCAGCGTAGGGGACAGCCCCTCCGAGCAGTACTTC

j_call: TRBJ2-7
clone_size: NA
v_call: TRBV30
d_call: NA
cdr3_aa: CAWDGGATANEQYF
cdr3_nt: TGTGCCTGGGACGGGGGAGCTACAGCTAACGAGCAGTACTTC

j_call: TRBJ2-3
clone_size: NA
v_call: TRBV14
d_call: NA
cdr3_aa: CASALRSLRSTDTQYF
cdr3_nt: TGTGCCAGCGCCCTGAGGTCTTTGCGGAGCACAGATACGCAGTATTTT

j_call: TRBJ1-5
clone_size: few
v_call: TRBV4-1
d_call: NA
cdr3_aa: CASSQATGSNQPQHF
cdr3_nt: TGCGCCAGCAGCCAAGCGACTGGGAGCAATCAGCCCCAGCATTTT

j_call: TRBJ1-1
clone_size: NA
v_call: TRBV6-5
d_call: TRBD1
cdr3_aa: CASSYGPGTGLEAFF
cdr3_nt: TGTGCCAGCAGTTACGGTCCTGGGACAGGGCTTGAAGCTTTCTTT

j_call: TRBJ2-3
clone_size: NA
v_call: TRBV20-1
d_call: NA
cdr3_aa: CSAQVDTQYF
cdr3_nt: TGCAGTGCCCAGGTAGATACGCAGTATTTT

j_call: TRBJ2-2
clone_size: NA
v_call: TRBV30
d_call: TRBD2
cdr3_aa: CAWSQLAGVGTGELFF
cdr3_nt: TGTGCCTGGAGTCAGCTAGCGGGAGTGGGAACCGGGGAGCTGTTTTTT

j_call: TRBJ2-5
clone_size: NA
v_call: TRBV5-4
d_call: TRBD2
cdr3_aa: CASSQTGLAKETQYF
cdr3_nt: TGTGCCAGCAGTCAGACCGGACTAGCGAAAGAGACCCAGTACTTC

j_call: TRBJ1-6
clone_size: NA
v_call: TRBV18
d_call: NA
cdr3_aa: CASSPFGPGVDEALHF
cdr3_nt: TGTGCCAGCTCACCATTTGGTCCAGGGGTGGATGAGGCCCTCCACTTT

j_call: TRBJ2-3
clone_size: NA
v_call: TRBV7-9
d_call: NA
cdr3_aa: CARKRRDRPVTDTQYF
cdr3_nt: TGTGCCCGCAAAAGGAGGGACAGACCCGTCACAGATACGCAGTATTTT